The rows below give T cell receptor beta chains drawn from one sample of a study of shared clonotypes between healthy human individuals. TCRdb's table, derived via immunoSEQ multiplex PCR, lists solely in-frame clones and lacks some. This table has over 2 million clones, roughly 94% appearing once. The sample was naive CD4+ T cells sorted from blood. The source is a man younger than 35 in good health. Both conserved end residues are part of each CDR3. D genes are given only for firm matches. Clone size is given for some rows only: seen once, a few or many times, or a class if the clone is expanded.

v_gene,j_gene,abundance,d_gene,CDR3nt,CDR3aa
TRBV7-8,TRBJ2-7,-,-,TGTGCCAGCAGCTTAGCTGCTCCGGGACTTGCCTACGAGCAGTACTTC,CASSLAAPGLAYEQYF
TRBV2,TRBJ2-5,-,TRBD2,TGTGCCAGCACTTCCCAAGCGGGAGGCCAAGAGACCCAGTACTTC,CASTSQAGGQETQYF
TRBV7-2,TRBJ2-1,once,-,TGTGCCAGCAGCCCACAGTGGAGCGGTAGCTCCTACAATGAGCAGTTCTTC,CASSPQWSGSSYNEQFF
TRBV15,TRBJ2-7,-,-,TGTGCCACCAGCAGAGATAATCCCGGCGACGAGCAGTACTTC,CATSRDNPGDEQYF
TRBV6-5,TRBJ1-1,-,-,TGTGCCAGCAGGGGGGAAATGAACACTGAAGCTTTCTTT,CASRGEMNTEAFF
TRBV6-1,TRBJ1-4,-,TRBD1,TGTGCCAGCAGTCTACAGGGGGCGATTGAAAAACTGTTTTTT,CASSLQGAIEKLFF
TRBV7-3,TRBJ1-1,-,-,TGTGCCAGCAGCTTAGACGGAGGGATCACTGAAGCTTTCTTT,CASSLDGGITEAFF
TRBV9,TRBJ1-2,-,-,TGTGCCAGCAGCGTAGGGCCCCCTGGGTTTGGCTACACCTTC,CASSVGPPGFGYTF
TRBV7-3,TRBJ2-3,once,TRBD2,TGTGCCAGCAGCCTTCCGACTAGCGGGGGGGCCACAGATACGCAGTATTTT,CASSLPTSGGATDTQYF
TRBV2,TRBJ1-1,-,-,TGTGCCAGCAGTCCCGACATTATAGCTGGCACTGAAGCTTTCTTT,CASSPDIIAGTEAFF
TRBV4-1,TRBJ2-7,once,-,TGCGCCAGCAGCGCAGCCCCTCAGGGGTTCTACGAGCAGTACTTC,CASSAAPQGFYEQYF
TRBV6-5,TRBJ2-2,-,TRBD2,TGTGCCAGCAGATTCGGGACTAGGGGCACCGGGGAGCTGTTTTTT,CASRFGTRGTGELFF
TRBV27,TRBJ2-1,-,TRBD2,TGTGCCAGCAGTTTAGAAGGAGCCTTACTAGCGGGGGTTGTAGAGCAGTTCTTC,CASSLEGALLAGVVEQFF
TRBV6-5,TRBJ2-3,-,TRBD1,TGTGCCAGCATAGCCAGGGGGCATAACACAGATACGCAGTATTTT,CASIARGHNTDTQYF
TRBV28,TRBJ1-2,-,TRBD1,TGTGCCAGCCGTCGGCCGGGACAGGGCTATGGCTACACCTTC,CASRRPGQGYGYTF
TRBV18,TRBJ2-7,-,-,TGTGCCAGCTCACCAATCGGAGGGAATCACGAGCAGTACTTC,CASSPIGGNHEQYF
TRBV7-2,TRBJ1-5,-,TRBD1,TGTGCCAGCAGTGGGACAGGGGCTCAGCCCCAGCATTTT,CASSGTGAQPQHF
TRBV11-2,TRBJ2-3,-,TRBD1,TGTGCCAGCACCCGTACAGGGGGCCTGACAGATACGCAGTATTTT,CASTRTGGLTDTQYF
TRBV18,TRBJ2-1,-,-,TGTGCCAGCTCATCCGGATGGAGCTCCTACAATGAGCAGTTCTTC,CASSSGWSSYNEQFF
TRBV19,TRBJ1-4,-,-,TGTGCCAGTAGTATAGGCCAGCTTAATGAAAAACTGTTTTTT,CASSIGQLNEKLFF
TRBV9,TRBJ2-7,-,TRBD2,TGTGCCAGCAGCGTAGGGTCAGCGGGGAGCTCCTACGAGCAGTACTTC,CASSVGSAGSSYEQYF
TRBV5-6,TRBJ2-2,-,TRBD2,TGTGCCAGCAGCCAGAAAGCGGGAGGGCCGGGCGGGGAGCTGTTTTTT,CASSQKAGGPGGELFF
TRBV6-1,TRBJ2-3,once,-,TGTGCCAGCAGTGAAGACCCTCTTGGCACAGATACGCAGTATTTT,CASSEDPLGTDTQYF
TRBV7-9,TRBJ2-7,-,-,TGTGCCAGCAGCTTAGTCGGCGGCCCCTACGAGCAGTACTTC,CASSLVGGPYEQYF
TRBV7-6,TRBJ2-2,-,-,TGTGCCAGCAGCTTAGCCCGGGGGACCGGGGAGCTGTTTTTT,CASSLARGTGELFF